Listed below are T cell receptor beta chains from one sample, sequenced in a study of blood T cells in healthy people across ages. TCRdb itself ran the 5' RACE reads through MiXCR, one entry per CDR3 protein. The sample shows 750,000 to 850,000 distinct CDR3 sequences, roughly 25% of them seen only once. Another study also made use of these data, one on T cells of mothers and their children.

Specimen: blood. Source of these receptors: a boy between 10 and 17 years old in good health. Each CDR3 is given with its conserved first and last residue. D genes are given only for firm matches. The size of a clone is reported for some rows only, either as once, few or many, or as a class for expanded clones.

clone size: few
D gene: NA
J gene: TRBJ1-5
V gene: TRBV6-2/TRBV6-3
CDR3 DNA: TGTGCCAGCAGGAAGGGGGGCGGACAGCCCCAGCATTTT
CDR3 protein: CASRKGGGQPQHF

clone size: few
D gene: NA
J gene: TRBJ2-7
V gene: TRBV6-5
CDR3 DNA: TGTGCCAGCATGATACACCGGGGCACCTACGAGCAGTACTTC
CDR3 protein: CASMIHRGTYEQYF

clone size: NA
D gene: NA
J gene: TRBJ1-2
V gene: TRBV7-8
CDR3 DNA: TGTGCCAGCAGCTTCGAACGGGACCGGACTTACACCTTC
CDR3 protein: CASSFERDRTYTF

clone size: NA
D gene: TRBD1
J gene: TRBJ2-7
V gene: TRBV20-1
CDR3 DNA: TGCAGTGCCACCACCGGGGACAGAGCCTACGAGCAGTACTTC
CDR3 protein: CSATTGDRAYEQYF

clone size: NA
D gene: NA
J gene: TRBJ2-7
V gene: TRBV20-1
CDR3 DNA: TGCAGTGCGCCGGGAAAACCGGCTTCCTACGAGCAGTACTTC
CDR3 protein: CSAPGKPASYEQYF

clone size: few
D gene: TRBD1
J gene: TRBJ2-7
V gene: TRBV7-9
CDR3 DNA: TGTGCCAGCAGCAGACCCGGGACAGGGCGCTACGAGCAGTACTTC
CDR3 protein: CASSRPGTGRYEQYF

clone size: NA
D gene: NA
J gene: TRBJ2-5
V gene: TRBV29-1
CDR3 DNA: TGCAGCGTTATCTGGAATGTGGAGACCCAGTACTTC
CDR3 protein: CSVIWNVETQYF

clone size: NA
D gene: TRBD2
J gene: TRBJ2-1
V gene: TRBV29-1
CDR3 DNA: TGCAGCGTTGGTATGGGGACTAGCGGGAGGAATGAGCAGTTCTTC
CDR3 protein: CSVGMGTSGRNEQFF

clone size: NA
D gene: NA
J gene: TRBJ1-2
V gene: TRBV12-3/TRBV12-4
CDR3 DNA: TGTGCCAGCAGTCGATTCGGGTCGGACTATGGCTACACCTTC
CDR3 protein: CASSRFGSDYGYTF

clone size: many
D gene: NA
J gene: TRBJ2-4
V gene: TRBV12-3/TRBV12-4
CDR3 DNA: TGTGCCAGCAGTGGAGAACTAGCCAAAAACATTCAGTACTTC
CDR3 protein: CASSGELAKNIQYF

clone size: few
D gene: TRBD1
J gene: TRBJ2-7
V gene: TRBV10-3
CDR3 DNA: TGTGCCATCGGGGACAGGATATACGAGCAGTACTTC
CDR3 protein: CAIGDRIYEQYF

clone size: NA
D gene: NA
J gene: TRBJ2-1
V gene: TRBV29-1
CDR3 DNA: TGCAGCGTTTTAGAGGGGCGGGCCTACAATGAGCAGTTCTTC
CDR3 protein: CSVLEGRAYNEQFF

clone size: NA
D gene: TRBD1
J gene: TRBJ2-7
V gene: TRBV2
CDR3 DNA: TGTGCCAGTGGGGACAGGGAGAGGTACGAGCAGTACTTC
CDR3 protein: CASGDRERYEQYF

clone size: NA
D gene: NA
J gene: TRBJ2-2
V gene: TRBV7-2
CDR3 DNA: TGTGCCAGCAGCACAACTAGTGGGATCGGGGAGCTGTTTTTT
CDR3 protein: CASSTTSGIGELFF

clone size: NA
D gene: TRBD2
J gene: TRBJ2-3
V gene: TRBV6-6
CDR3 DNA: TGTGCCAGCAGCTCTAATAGCGGGGGGCGGGATACGCAGTATTTT
CDR3 protein: CASSSNSGGRDTQYF

clone size: NA
D gene: NA
J gene: TRBJ2-1
V gene: TRBV29-1
CDR3 DNA: TGCAGCGCGGACTTAAGCTCCTACAATGAGCAGTTCTTC
CDR3 protein: CSADLSSYNEQFF

clone size: NA
D gene: NA
J gene: TRBJ2-4
V gene: TRBV7-8
CDR3 DNA: TGTGCCAGCAGCTTATGGGATCAGGAAATTCAGTACTTC
CDR3 protein: CASSLWDQEIQYF

clone size: NA
D gene: NA
J gene: TRBJ2-4
V gene: TRBV20-1
CDR3 DNA: TGCAGTGCTCCCCCTAGGGGGAGTGGCAAAAACATTCAGTACTTC
CDR3 protein: CSAPPRGSGKNIQYF

clone size: NA
D gene: NA
J gene: TRBJ1-4
V gene: TRBV15
CDR3 DNA: TGTGCCACCAGCAGAGATACCGGTTCAGGGGAAAAACTGTTTTTT
CDR3 protein: CATSRDTGSGEKLFF

clone size: few
D gene: TRBD1
J gene: TRBJ2-7
V gene: TRBV7-9
CDR3 DNA: TGTGCCAGCAGCCCGCAGGGGGCGCGGATTAACTTCTACGAGCAGTACTTC
CDR3 protein: CASSPQGARINFYEQYF

clone size: few
D gene: TRBD2
J gene: TRBJ2-7
V gene: TRBV20-1
CDR3 DNA: TGCAGTGCTAGAGGTCGATTGGGAGCGGGGGGACCCTACGAGCAGTACTTC
CDR3 protein: CSARGRLGAGGPYEQYF

clone size: NA
D gene: NA
J gene: TRBJ2-7
V gene: TRBV4-1
CDR3 DNA: TGCGCCAGCAGGTCTCAGACGGAGCGGCACGAGCAGTACTTC
CDR3 protein: CASRSQTERHEQYF

clone size: few
D gene: NA
J gene: TRBJ2-7
V gene: TRBV6-5
CDR3 DNA: TGTGCCAGCAGTTACGGGAGCGAGGGGATCTACGAGCAGTACTTC
CDR3 protein: CASSYGSEGIYEQYF

clone size: few
D gene: NA
J gene: TRBJ2-3
V gene: TRBV7-2
CDR3 DNA: TGTGCCAGCAGCGATGGGGACTCCCGCACAGATACGCAGTATTTT
CDR3 protein: CASSDGDSRTDTQYF

clone size: few
D gene: TRBD1
J gene: TRBJ1-6
V gene: TRBV28
CDR3 DNA: TGTGCCAGCAGGGGACAGCTGAATTCACCCCTCCACTTT
CDR3 protein: CASRGQLNSPLHF

clone size: few
D gene: NA
J gene: TRBJ2-7
V gene: TRBV20-1
CDR3 DNA: TGCAGTGCAAAAAAGGACTCCTACGAGCAGTACTTC
CDR3 protein: CSAKKDSYEQYF

clone size: NA
D gene: NA
J gene: TRBJ2-1
V gene: TRBV12-3/TRBV12-4
CDR3 DNA: TGTGCCAGCAGCCCCAAGGCCAATGAGCAGTTCTTC
CDR3 protein: CASSPKANEQFF

clone size: few
D gene: NA
J gene: TRBJ1-1
V gene: TRBV6-2/TRBV6-3
CDR3 DNA: TGTGCCAGCAGAGACGGACAGCCGGGACCCACTGAAGCTTTCTTT
CDR3 protein: CASRDGQPGPTEAFF

clone size: NA
D gene: NA
J gene: TRBJ2-4
V gene: TRBV6-2/TRBV6-3
CDR3 DNA: TGTGCCAGCAGTTACTTAACAGGGCGAGACATTCAGTACTTC
CDR3 protein: CASSYLTGRDIQYF

clone size: few
D gene: TRBD1
J gene: TRBJ2-5
V gene: TRBV29-1
CDR3 DNA: TGCAGCGTTGACAGGACAGGGGCCCAAGAGACCCAGTACTTC
CDR3 protein: CSVDRTGAQETQYF

clone size: few
D gene: NA
J gene: TRBJ2-1
V gene: TRBV5-1
CDR3 DNA: TGCGCCAGCAGCTTGGCCGCTTACAGCTCCTACAATGAGCAGTTCTTC
CDR3 protein: CASSLAAYSSYNEQFF

clone size: NA
D gene: NA
J gene: TRBJ2-7
V gene: TRBV5-1
CDR3 DNA: TGCGCCAGCAGCTTCACGGACTTGGACGCCGAGCAGTACTTC
CDR3 protein: CASSFTDLDAEQYF

clone size: NA
D gene: NA
J gene: TRBJ1-2
V gene: TRBV5-1
CDR3 DNA: TGCGCCAGCAGCTCCCTCTTGGGCTGCACCTTC
CDR3 protein: CASSSLLGCTF

clone size: NA
D gene: NA
J gene: TRBJ2-1
V gene: TRBV6-2/TRBV6-3
CDR3 DNA: TGTGCCAGCATGGTTAGCGATGAGCAGTTCTTC
CDR3 protein: CASMVSDEQFF

clone size: NA
D gene: NA
J gene: TRBJ2-1
V gene: TRBV12-5
CDR3 DNA: TGTGCTACCGCTCCGGACTCCGAGAACAATGAGCAGTTCTTC
CDR3 protein: CATAPDSENNEQFF

clone size: NA
D gene: NA
J gene: TRBJ1-1
V gene: TRBV2
CDR3 DNA: TGTGCCAGCAGTCGCCGGACCGACGTAGGGGCTTTCTTT
CDR3 protein: CASSRRTDVGAFF

clone size: few
D gene: TRBD1
J gene: TRBJ2-3
V gene: TRBV7-3
CDR3 DNA: TGTGCCAGCAGCCTCAGGGGGCCAGTAGAGAGGGGCACAGATACGCAGTATTTT
CDR3 protein: CASSLRGPVERGTDTQYF

clone size: NA
D gene: NA
J gene: TRBJ2-3
V gene: TRBV18
CDR3 DNA: TGTGCCAGCTCACGCAGTAACACAGATACGCAGTATTTT
CDR3 protein: CASSRSNTDTQYF

clone size: NA
D gene: TRBD2
J gene: TRBJ2-5
V gene: TRBV20-1
CDR3 DNA: TGCAGTGCTAGGCCTAGCGGCCAAGAGACCCAGTACTTC
CDR3 protein: CSARPSGQETQYF

clone size: NA
D gene: TRBD2
J gene: TRBJ2-1
V gene: TRBV18
CDR3 DNA: TGTGCCAGCTCACCACCGACTAGCGTTAATGAGCAGTTCTTC
CDR3 protein: CASSPPTSVNEQFF

clone size: few
D gene: NA
J gene: TRBJ2-7
V gene: TRBV15
CDR3 DNA: TGTGCCACCAGCAAAGCGAGCGGCTCGGGCTACGAGCAGTACTTC
CDR3 protein: CATSKASGSGYEQYF

clone size: few
D gene: TRBD1
J gene: TRBJ1-4
V gene: TRBV6-5
CDR3 DNA: TGTGCCAGCAGTTACGTGAAGGGACAGGGAACTAATGAAAAACTGTTTTTT
CDR3 protein: CASSYVKGQGTNEKLFF

clone size: NA
D gene: TRBD1
J gene: TRBJ1-4
V gene: TRBV30
CDR3 DNA: TGTGCCTGGAGGGAAGGGACAGGTGGTGCTGAAAAACTGTTTTTT
CDR3 protein: CAWREGTGGAEKLFF

clone size: few
D gene: TRBD2
J gene: TRBJ2-4
V gene: TRBV20-1
CDR3 DNA: TGCAGTGCCCTTCAGCGGGGTCTAGCCAAAAACATTCAGTACTTC
CDR3 protein: CSALQRGLAKNIQYF

clone size: NA
D gene: NA
J gene: TRBJ1-1
V gene: TRBV6-1
CDR3 DNA: TGTGCCAGCAGTCAAACCATGGGGGGCACTGAAGCTTTCTTT
CDR3 protein: CASSQTMGGTEAFF

clone size: NA
D gene: TRBD1
J gene: TRBJ2-1
V gene: TRBV29-1
CDR3 DNA: TGCAGCGTTGACGGACAGGGGATCTACAATGAGCAGTTCTTC
CDR3 protein: CSVDGQGIYNEQFF

clone size: few
D gene: TRBD1
J gene: TRBJ1-2
V gene: TRBV6-6
CDR3 DNA: TGTGCCAGCAGCAGCCAGGACAGGGGGTTTGGCTACACCTTC
CDR3 protein: CASSSQDRGFGYTF

clone size: NA
D gene: NA
J gene: TRBJ2-1
V gene: TRBV12-3/TRBV12-4
CDR3 DNA: TGTGCCAGCAGTGCGGGCCTCGGGGGTGAGCAGTTCTTC
CDR3 protein: CASSAGLGGEQFF

clone size: few
D gene: NA
J gene: TRBJ1-5
V gene: TRBV6-2/TRBV6-3
CDR3 DNA: TGTGCCAGCAGTACCTCCAGGGGACATCAGCCCCAGCATTTT
CDR3 protein: CASSTSRGHQPQHF